This entry is about one T cell receptor beta chain. Germline loops: CDR1 MGHRA, CDR2 YSYEKL. The CDR3 length is 17 residues. These data are taken from a study of monozygotic twins with inflammatory bowel disease. TCRdb reworked the 5' RACE reads into one entry per CDR3 protein, no DNA. The table lists 350,000 to 550,000 distinct CDR3 sequences. The chain is built from TRBV4-1 and TRBJ1-2; TCRdb picks TRBD1, but there is no DNA to check that call. The TCR originated in a human donor with ulcerative colitis or Crohn's disease, or a healthy co-twin of an affected twin (not recorded which). Sequences were obtained from blood. The CDR3 spells CASSQVSTLGQGWGYTF.